This is a list of T cell receptor beta chains from one sample in a study of OX40 agonist ivuxolimab in advanced cancers. The repertoire was sequenced with immunoSEQ multiplex PCR; TCRdb's copy has only in-frame clones and lacks some. The data show about 60,000 clones, with 85% seen just once and 3% to 4% held by the top ten. The sample here was CD4+ or CD8+ T cells sorted from blood, taken in a trial of the OX40 agonist ivuxolimab. Every receptor here comes from an adult with an advanced solid tumor such as melanoma, head and neck, liver or kidney cancer. Each CDR3 is given with its conserved first and last residue. D genes are given only for firm matches. Size is omitted from some rows. Given values are once, few, many or a class for expanded clones.

v_gene,d_gene,abundance,j_gene,CDR3nt,CDR3aa
TRBV7-2,NA,NA,TRBJ2-1,TGTGCCAGCAGCCCCGCGGCAGGCTCCTACAATGAGCAGTTCTTC,CASSPAAGSYNEQFF
TRBV2,TRBD1,NA,TRBJ1-2,TGTGCCAGCAGTGAACGGGGACAGGGAGGCTATGGCTACACCTTC,CASSERGQGGYGYTF
TRBV5-1,NA,NA,TRBJ2-7,TGCGCCAGCAGCGACCAACGGGGATACGAGCAGTACTTC,CASSDQRGYEQYF
TRBV5-6,TRBD2,NA,TRBJ2-3,TGTGCCAGCAGCTCCTCAGGGCTAGCGGGCACAGATACGCAGTATTTT,CASSSSGLAGTDTQYF
TRBV11-2,NA,NA,TRBJ2-1,TGTGCCAGCAGCTTGGCTAGCGCGTACAATGAGCAGTTCTTC,CASSLASAYNEQFF
TRBV25-1,TRBD2,NA,TRBJ2-5,TGTGCCAGCAACGCCGCCGGGACTAGCGGACAAGAGACCCAGTACTTC,CASNAAGTSGQETQYF
TRBV7-8,NA,NA,TRBJ1-6,TGTGCCAGCAGCTTAGCGTTGATAATCGGGTCACCCCTCCACTTT,CASSLALIIGSPLHF
TRBV5-4,NA,NA,TRBJ2-7,TGTGCCAGCAGCTTGGCCTATGGATACGAGCAGTACTTC,CASSLAYGYEQYF
TRBV5-1,NA,NA,TRBJ2-7,TGCGCCAGCAGCTTGTACAGGGCGGAGGAGCAGTACTTC,CASSLYRAEEQYF
TRBV6-1,TRBD1,NA,TRBJ2-1,TGTGCCAGCAGTGAACGTTGGGACAGGGGGGTCAATGAGCAGTTCTTC,CASSERWDRGVNEQFF
TRBV7-9,NA,NA,TRBJ1-4,TGTGCCAGCAGCGCGATCCTTGGGGGTGAAAAACTGTTTTTT,CASSAILGGEKLFF
TRBV7-3,NA,once,TRBJ1-5,TGTGCCAGGACGAGGGGTCATCAGCCCCAGCATTTT,CARTRGHQPQHF
TRBV18,TRBD1,NA,TRBJ2-7,TGTGCCAGCTCACGAGGACAGGGGGCGAGGGAGCAGTACTTC,CASSRGQGAREQYF
TRBV10-3,TRBD2,NA,TRBJ2-3,TGTGCCATCAGTGAGTCCAATAGCGGGGGGGCGGCAGATACGCAGTATTTT,CAISESNSGGAADTQYF
TRBV27,NA,NA,TRBJ2-3,TGTGCCAGCAGTTTCTCGGGACAATTAAGTACGACTGCGCAGTATTTT,CASSFSGQLSTTAQYF
TRBV7-3,NA,NA,TRBJ2-7,TGTGCCAGCAGCTCCCCAGTCGAGCAGTACTTC,CASSSPVEQYF
TRBV28,NA,NA,TRBJ1-2,TGTGCCAGCAGTTTAGGGGGGACGGCCCGGGTGGGCTACACCTTC,CASSLGGTARVGYTF
TRBV6-5,NA,NA,TRBJ2-5,TGTGCCAGCTCTGGGGGAGAGACCCAGTACTTC,CASSGGETQYF
TRBV28,TRBD2,NA,TRBJ2-7,TGTGCCAGCAGGGGACTAGCGGGAGTCCCTGTCTCCTACGAGCAGTACTTC,CASRGLAGVPVSYEQYF
TRBV5-1,TRBD1,once,TRBJ1-1,TGCGCCAGCAGGCAGGGGGACACTGAAGCTTTCTTT,CASRQGDTEAFF
TRBV11-3,TRBD1,few,TRBJ2-3,TGTGCCAGCAGCCCAAGGGGGCTGCCCGGGGATACGCAGTATTTT,CASSPRGLPGDTQYF
TRBV2,NA,NA,TRBJ2-3,TGTGCCAGCAGTCAGGACGGAGGCGGAGATACGCAGTATTTT,CASSQDGGGDTQYF
TRBV18,NA,NA,TRBJ2-7,TGTGCCAGCTCACCCCGGGGAGCCGCCGGGGGCTACGAGCAGTACTTC,CASSPRGAAGGYEQYF
TRBV7-9,NA,NA,TRBJ2-3,TGTGCCAGCAGCTTAGAGGTTGCAGATACGCAGTATTTT,CASSLEVADTQYF
TRBV15,NA,NA,TRBJ2-7,TGTGCCACCAGCAGAGGTCAGGTCGAGCAGTACTTC,CATSRGQVEQYF
TRBV7-9,NA,NA,TRBJ2-7,TGTGCCAGCAGCTTAGGTTCGGGCATGGGTCACTACGAGCAGTACTTC,CASSLGSGMGHYEQYF
TRBV13,TRBD1,once,TRBJ2-2,TGTGCCAGCAGCTTAGGGGGACAGGGGGCGCCCGGGGAGCTGTTTTTT,CASSLGGQGAPGELFF
TRBV6-1,TRBD1,NA,TRBJ1-2,TGTGCCAGCAGGACTCGACAGGGTGGTAACTATGGCTACACCTTC,CASRTRQGGNYGYTF
TRBV6-4,TRBD2,once,TRBJ2-1,TGTGCCACCTCAGCGGGAGGGCCGGGCAATGAGCAGTTCTTC,CATSAGGPGNEQFF
TRBV4-1,NA,NA,TRBJ1-4,TGCGCCAGCAGCCAGGTACAGGGAGGGGATGCAACTAATGAAAAACTGTTTTTT,CASSQVQGGDATNEKLFF
TRBV4-1,TRBD1,NA,TRBJ2-2,TGCGCCAGCAGCAACGACAGGGGAGGGAACACCGGGGAGCTGTTTTTT,CASSNDRGGNTGELFF
TRBV5-4,NA,NA,TRBJ2-7,TGTGCCAGCAGCTTGATAGGGGGGGCGGGTGAGCAGTACTTC,CASSLIGGAGEQYF
TRBV2,NA,NA,TRBJ2-2,TGTGCCAGCAGTGGGGCGAGGGGGACCGGGGAGCTGTTTTTT,CASSGARGTGELFF
TRBV14,NA,once,TRBJ2-3,TGTGCCAGCAGCCAAGCTGGGGCTCTCGCAGATACGCAGTATTTT,CASSQAGALADTQYF
TRBV4-1,TRBD2,NA,TRBJ2-3,TGCGCCAGCAGCCAAGGGGAGGGCCGCGCAGATACGCAGTATTTT,CASSQGEGRADTQYF
TRBV12-1,NA,once,TRBJ1-3,TGTGCCAGCAGCTTTGACGGGCAGGGTAGGATGAACACCATATATTTT,CASSFDGQGRMNTIYF
TRBV7-9,NA,NA,TRBJ1-1,TGTGCCAGCAGCTTTCCAGGTGACGTGGATGCTTTCTTT,CASSFPGDVDAFF
TRBV6-1,TRBD1,few,TRBJ2-7,TGTGCCAGCAGTGAACGGGACAGGGACGACTACGAGCAGTACTTC,CASSERDRDDYEQYF
TRBV2,NA,NA,TRBJ2-2,TGTGCCAGCAGCTCTGAACATATAACCGGGGAGCTGTTTTTT,CASSSEHITGELFF
TRBV10-1,NA,NA,TRBJ2-1,TGCGCCAGCAGCGGACAGTCCAACAATGAGCAGTTCTTC,CASSGQSNNEQFF
TRBV11-2,TRBD2,NA,TRBJ2-3,TGTGCCAGCAGCTTACGTCGGGGGGGCATCACAGATACGCAGTATTTT,CASSLRRGGITDTQYF
TRBV4-1,NA,NA,TRBJ2-2,TGCGCCAGCAGCCCAGGCGGTCTTAAAACCGGGGAGCTGTTTTTT,CASSPGGLKTGELFF
TRBV19,TRBD1,NA,TRBJ2-4,TGTGCCAGTAGTATGTCAACAGGGGGGAAACTAGCCAAAAACATTCAGTACTTC,CASSMSTGGKLAKNIQYF
TRBV4-1,NA,NA,TRBJ2-4,TGCGCCAGCAGCCAATTGCTGGACATTCAGTACTTC,CASSQLLDIQYF
TRBV4-1,TRBD1,NA,TRBJ1-2,TGCGCCAGCAGCCAAGTGGGTTCGGACAGGGGGTTTGGCTACACCTTC,CASSQVGSDRGFGYTF
TRBV7-9,TRBD1,NA,TRBJ2-5,TGTGCCAGCAGCTTAGGACAGGGGGAGACCCAGTACTTC,CASSLGQGETQYF
TRBV2,TRBD2,NA,TRBJ2-1,TGTGCCAGCAGACGGGAGGCACTAGCGGAGAATGAGCAGTTCTTC,CASRREALAENEQFF
TRBV5-6,TRBD1,NA,TRBJ1-5,TGTGCCAGCAGCTTGGGGACAGGGGTCCTTGGAAGTAAGCCCCAGCATTTT,CASSLGTGVLGSKPQHF
TRBV9,NA,NA,TRBJ2-1,TGTGCCAGCAACCCCGGGGGCAGGAACAATGAGCAGTTCTTC,CASNPGGRNNEQFF
TRBV5-6,NA,NA,TRBJ2-7,TGTGCCAGCAGCCCCGGTCTGGGGGGCGAGCAGTACTTC,CASSPGLGGEQYF
TRBV7-6,NA,NA,TRBJ2-7,TGTGCCAGCAGCTCCAGGACAGATTTAGTAGACGAGCAGTACTTC,CASSSRTDLVDEQYF
TRBV4-1,TRBD2,NA,TRBJ2-7,TGCGCCAGCAGCCATAGATGGGGGGGAGAAGCCTTATACGAGCAGTACTTC,CASSHRWGGEALYEQYF
TRBV28,NA,NA,TRBJ1-5,TGTGCCAGCAGTCCCTCCAGGACAGTACGCAATCAGCCCCAGCATTTT,CASSPSRTVRNQPQHF
TRBV5-6,TRBD1,NA,TRBJ2-7,TGTGCCAGCAGCTTGCCACAGGGGTCCTCCGAGCAGTACTTC,CASSLPQGSSEQYF